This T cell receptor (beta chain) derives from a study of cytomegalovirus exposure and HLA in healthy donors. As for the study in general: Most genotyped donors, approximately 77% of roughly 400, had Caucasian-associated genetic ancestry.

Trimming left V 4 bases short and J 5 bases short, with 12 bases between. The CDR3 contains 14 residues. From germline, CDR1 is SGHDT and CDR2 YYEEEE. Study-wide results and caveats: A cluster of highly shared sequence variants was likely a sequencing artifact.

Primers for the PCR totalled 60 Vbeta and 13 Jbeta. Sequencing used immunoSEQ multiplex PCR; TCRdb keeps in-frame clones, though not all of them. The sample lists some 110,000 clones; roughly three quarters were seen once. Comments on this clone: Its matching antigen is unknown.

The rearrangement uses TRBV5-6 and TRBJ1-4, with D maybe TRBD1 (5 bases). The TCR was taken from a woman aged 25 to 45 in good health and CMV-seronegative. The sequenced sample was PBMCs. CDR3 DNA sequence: TGTGCCAGCAGCCTAGGGACTGAAAATGAAAAACTGTTTTTT. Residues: CASSLGTENEKLFF. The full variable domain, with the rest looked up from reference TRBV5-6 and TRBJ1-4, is DAGVTQSPTHLIKTRGQQVTLRCSPKSGHDTVSWYQQALGQGPQFIFQYYEEEERQRGNFPDRFSGHQFPNYSSELNVNALLLGDSALYLCASSLGTENEKLFFGSGTQLSVL.